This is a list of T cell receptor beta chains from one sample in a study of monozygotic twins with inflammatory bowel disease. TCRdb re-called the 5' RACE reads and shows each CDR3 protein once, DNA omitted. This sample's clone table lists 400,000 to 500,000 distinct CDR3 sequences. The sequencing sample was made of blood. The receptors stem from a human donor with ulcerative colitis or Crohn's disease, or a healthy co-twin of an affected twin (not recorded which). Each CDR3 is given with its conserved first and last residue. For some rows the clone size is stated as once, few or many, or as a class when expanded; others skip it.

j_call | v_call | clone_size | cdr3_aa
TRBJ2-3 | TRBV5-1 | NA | CASTEGWSTDTQYF
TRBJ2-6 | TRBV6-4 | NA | CASSERGALTGANVLTF
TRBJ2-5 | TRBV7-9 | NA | CASSWTSVETQYF
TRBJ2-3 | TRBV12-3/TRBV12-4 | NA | CASGLENTDTQYF
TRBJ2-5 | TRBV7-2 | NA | CASSFGIRETQYF
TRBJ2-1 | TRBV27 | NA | CASSLYLPPESYNEQFF
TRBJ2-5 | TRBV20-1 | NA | CSAFEQEYQETQYF
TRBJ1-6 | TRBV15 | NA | CATSRVVGKIRGGVNSPLHF
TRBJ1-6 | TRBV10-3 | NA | CAISDINSPLHF
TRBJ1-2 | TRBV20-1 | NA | CSASGQVNYGYTF
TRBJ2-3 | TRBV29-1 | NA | CSVGDASTDTQYF
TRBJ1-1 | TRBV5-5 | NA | CASSPVRVDRVLNTEAFF
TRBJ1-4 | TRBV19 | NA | CASRDRGRATNEKLFF
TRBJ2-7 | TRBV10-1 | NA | CASSESLAGEQYF
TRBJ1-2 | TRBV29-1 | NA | CSVAGTGVNGYTF
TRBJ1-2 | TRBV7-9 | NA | CASSAGGGGLLSGYTF
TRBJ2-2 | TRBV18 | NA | CASSPQGLAGELFF
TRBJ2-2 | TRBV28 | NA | CASSFAGVNTGELFF
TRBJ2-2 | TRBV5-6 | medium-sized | CASRRDLDTGELFF
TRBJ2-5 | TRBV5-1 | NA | CASSLEGMVGETQYF
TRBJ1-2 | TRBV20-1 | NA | CSLTPTGMGGYTF
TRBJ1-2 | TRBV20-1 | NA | CSSTGELPKYGYTF
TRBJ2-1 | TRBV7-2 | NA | CASSSRGRSSYNEQFF
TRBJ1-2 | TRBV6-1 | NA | CASSPMGRQYYGYTF
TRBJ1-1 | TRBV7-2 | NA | CASSLGRVTEAFF
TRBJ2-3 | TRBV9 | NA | CASSVGSSSFRTDTQYF
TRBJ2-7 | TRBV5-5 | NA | CASSWDRGSSYEQYF
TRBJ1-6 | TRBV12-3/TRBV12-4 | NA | CASIRGQLLYNSPLHF
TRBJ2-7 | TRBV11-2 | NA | CASSLWGTVGFYEQYF
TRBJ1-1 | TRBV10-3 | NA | CAISEHGGNMNTEAFF
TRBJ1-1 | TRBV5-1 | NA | CASSAAAGQGAAFF
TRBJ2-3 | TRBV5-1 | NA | CASRGSAGLGDTQYF
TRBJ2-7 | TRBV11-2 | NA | CASSLRMNFKTSYEQYF
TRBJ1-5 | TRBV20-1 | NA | CSARDPRNQPQHF
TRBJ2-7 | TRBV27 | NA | CASPDSPNREQYF
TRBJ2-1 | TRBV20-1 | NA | CSAQGHLGDNEQFF
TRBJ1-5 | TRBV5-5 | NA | CASSLAGGRGNQPQHF
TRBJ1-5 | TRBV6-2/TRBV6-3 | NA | CASRHLSQPQHF
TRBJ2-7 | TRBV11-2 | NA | CASSFSGTEFGMYF
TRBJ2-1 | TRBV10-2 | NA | CASSDPAGHALNEQFF
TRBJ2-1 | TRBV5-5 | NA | CASTPPAVRNNEQFF
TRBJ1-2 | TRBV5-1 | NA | CASSLYSTAAANYGYTF
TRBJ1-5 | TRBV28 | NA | CASSLRDTYSNQPQHF
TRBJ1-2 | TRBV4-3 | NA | CASSQDPHRGGYGYTF
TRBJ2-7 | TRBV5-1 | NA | CASSLAGPGAGASYEQYF
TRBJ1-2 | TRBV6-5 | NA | CASSYDDNYGYTF
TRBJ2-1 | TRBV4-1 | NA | CASSQDNSGRYNEQFF
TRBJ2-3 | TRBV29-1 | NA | CSVVGRATTDTQYF
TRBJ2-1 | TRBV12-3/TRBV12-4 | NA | CASSKGRHNEQFF
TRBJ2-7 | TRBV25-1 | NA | CASSESRTGVHEQYF
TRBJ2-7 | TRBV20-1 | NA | CSARLLASSYEQYF
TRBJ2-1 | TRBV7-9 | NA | CASSQAGVTEQFF
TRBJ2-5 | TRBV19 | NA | CASMGWGQETQYF
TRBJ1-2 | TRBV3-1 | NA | CASSQGVAGVGYGYTF
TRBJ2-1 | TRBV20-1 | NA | CSARTSGGRSSYNEQFF